The sequence of this T cell receptor (beta chain) was determined in a study of blood T cells in healthy people across ages. Notes on the study in general: Any conclusive comparison of naive versus antigen-experienced cells was prevented by using unsorted PBMCs.

The amount of total RNA extracted per sample was at least 5 micrograms. Using a J-beta primer mix together with a sample-barcoded 5' primer, a second PCR was run for roughly 6 to 12 cycles. TCRdb used MiXCR to reprocess the 5' RACE reads, holding one entry per CDR3 protein. The data contain roughly 800,000 distinct CDR3 sequences, around half of them singletons. V dropped 2 bases and J dropped 8 bases, with 6 bases sitting between them. The CDR3 totals 11 residues. Per germline, CDR1 MNHNS and CDR2 SASEGT. For this clonotype: Its specificity is unknown.

The TCR sequence derives from a man older than 75 in good health. Source material: blood. This chain connects TRBV6-1 to TRBJ1-2; the D is unclear. The CDR3 is CASSEWRGYTF. The CDR3 DNA reads as TGTGCCAGCAGTGAATGGCGAGGCTACACCTTC.